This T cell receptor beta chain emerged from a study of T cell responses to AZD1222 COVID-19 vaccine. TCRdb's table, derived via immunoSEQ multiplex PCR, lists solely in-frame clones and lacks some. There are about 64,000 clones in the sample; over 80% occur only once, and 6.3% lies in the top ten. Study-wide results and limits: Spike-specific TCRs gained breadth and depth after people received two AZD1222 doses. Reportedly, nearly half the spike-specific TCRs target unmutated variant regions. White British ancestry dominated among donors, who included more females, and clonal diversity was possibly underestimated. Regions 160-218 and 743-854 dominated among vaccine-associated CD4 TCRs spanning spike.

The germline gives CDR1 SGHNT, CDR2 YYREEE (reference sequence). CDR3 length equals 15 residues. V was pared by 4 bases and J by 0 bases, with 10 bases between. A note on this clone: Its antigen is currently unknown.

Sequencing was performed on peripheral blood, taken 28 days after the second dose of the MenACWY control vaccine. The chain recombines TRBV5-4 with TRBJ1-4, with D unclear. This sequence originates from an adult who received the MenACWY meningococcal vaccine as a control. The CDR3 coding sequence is TGTGCCAGCAGCCCGGAGCCTGCAACTAATGAAAAACTGTTTTTT. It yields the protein CASSPEPATNEKLFF.